A selection of T cell receptor beta chains follows, all from one sample in a study of control samples from healthy donors and cancer patients. The data were produced by immunoSEQ multiplex PCR, yet TCRdb's version contains in-frame clones alone and is incomplete. The table has some 150,000 clones, around 91% seen once. The sequencing sample was made of blood. These receptors originate from a woman in her twenties or thirties in good health. Each CDR3 is given with its conserved first and last residue. The D gene is left open where the match is weak. Clone size appears in some rows only: once, few, many, or a class for an expanded clone.

d_gene	j_gene	abundance	v_gene	CDR3nt	CDR3aa
TRBD2	TRBJ2-1	-	TRBV4-2	TGTGCCAGCAGCCAAGAAACTAGCGGGGGGGCCAATGAGCAGTTCTTC	CASSQETSGGANEQFF
-	TRBJ2-1	-	TRBV30	TGTGCCTGGAGTGTACTAGTAGACTACAATGAGCAGTTCTTC	CAWSVLVDYNEQFF
-	TRBJ1-5	-	TRBV10-3	TGTGCCATCAGTGAGGTGGGGGGCGGTCAGCCCCAGCATTTT	CAISEVGGGQPQHF
TRBD2	TRBJ2-2	-	TRBV7-8	TGTGCCAGCAGCCCGGGATTAGCGGGATCTGTCGGGGAGCTGTTTTTT	CASSPGLAGSVGELFF
-	TRBJ1-6	-	TRBV28	TGTGCCAGCAGTTTGGACAGACATAATTCACCCCTCCACTTT	CASSLDRHNSPLHF
TRBD1	TRBJ2-7	-	TRBV19	TGTGCCAGTAGGGGGGACAGGGCCTACGAGCAGTACTTC	CASRGDRAYEQYF
TRBD2	TRBJ2-3	-	TRBV5-4	TGTGCCAGCAGCTTGAGGACTAGCGGGAGGCGGCACACAGATACGCAGTATTTT	CASSLRTSGRRHTDTQYF
-	TRBJ2-7	-	TRBV27	TGTGCCAGCAGTGGCCCGGGACCCGACTACGAGCAGTACTTC	CASSGPGPDYEQYF
-	TRBJ2-2	-	TRBV11-3	TGTGCCAGCAGCTTACTGAACACCGGGGAGCTGTTTTTT	CASSLLNTGELFF
-	TRBJ1-2	-	TRBV3-1/TRBV3-2	TGTGCCAGCAGCCAGTCAGGGGCCTATGGCTACACCTTC	CASSQSGAYGYTF
TRBD1	TRBJ1-2	-	TRBV11-1	TGTGCCAGCAGCTTAAATACAGGGGAGTTTGGCTACACCTTC	CASSLNTGEFGYTF
TRBD2	TRBJ2-7	few	TRBV6-5	TGTGCCAGCAGTTACGCGACGGCTAGCGGGGCTCCCGAGCAGTACTTC	CASSYATASGAPEQYF
TRBD1	TRBJ1-3	-	TRBV7-9	TGTGCCAGCAGCTTTGGACAGGGCTCTGGAAACACCATATATTTT	CASSFGQGSGNTIYF
TRBD2	TRBJ2-3	-	TRBV11-2	TGTGCCAGCAGCTTAGGGGGGGGACCAGATACGCAGTATTTT	CASSLGGGPDTQYF
TRBD1	TRBJ1-2	-	TRBV7-9	TGTGCCAGCAGCTTATCGGGCAGGGGGGACGGCTACACCTTC	CASSLSGRGDGYTF
TRBD2	TRBJ2-3	once	TRBV28	TGTGCCAGCAGTGGGACTAGCGTGCCAGATACGCAGTATTTT	CASSGTSVPDTQYF
TRBD1	TRBJ2-5	-	TRBV29-1	TGCAGCAGACAGGGGGGACAAGAGACCCAGTACTTC	CSRQGGQETQYF
TRBD1	TRBJ2-5	-	TRBV19	TGTGCCAGTAGTATCGGGGACAGGGACGAGACCCAGTACTTC	CASSIGDRDETQYF
-	TRBJ2-6	once	TRBV6-2/TRBV6-3	TGTGCCAGCAGTTACTTTGCCGGGGCCAACGTCCTGACTTTC	CASSYFAGANVLTF
TRBD2	TRBJ2-3	-	TRBV10-2	TGCGCCAGCAGTGGGACTAGTTCTACGCAGTATTTT	CASSGTSSTQYF
-	TRBJ1-1	-	TRBV6-1	TGTGCCAGCAGTGAAGTATGGAACACTGAAGCTTTCTTT	CASSEVWNTEAFF
TRBD2	TRBJ2-1	-	TRBV10-3	TGTGCCACCCAGACTAGCGCGGGTGAGCAGTTCTTC	CATQTSAGEQFF
TRBD1	TRBJ1-2	-	TRBV7-9	TGTGCCAGCAGCCCCGGGACAGGGGTCTATGGCTACACCTTC	CASSPGTGVYGYTF
-	TRBJ2-1	-	TRBV2	TGTGCCAGCAGTGAAGGTAGCAATGAGCAGTTCTTC	CASSEGSNEQFF
TRBD1	TRBJ1-2	-	TRBV4-1	TGCGCCAGCAGCCAAGACTGGGTGACAGGGGGGTACTATGGCTACACCTTC	CASSQDWVTGGYYGYTF
-	TRBJ1-3	once	TRBV6-5	TGTGCCAGCAGTTACGGGCCTCCGAACTCTGGAAACACCATATATTTT	CASSYGPPNSGNTIYF
-	TRBJ1-2	once	TRBV13	TGTGCCAGCAGAGGTAGAAGGGGTACTAACTATGGCTACACCTTC	CASRGRRGTNYGYTF
-	TRBJ1-1	once	TRBV25-1	TGTGCCAGCAGTGAGTCCAAAGGGGGGAACACTGAAGCTTTCTTT	CASSESKGGNTEAFF
TRBD1	TRBJ1-2	-	TRBV9	TGTGCCAGCACGACAGGGAGCTATGGCTACACCTTC	CASTTGSYGYTF
-	TRBJ2-7	-	TRBV28	TGTGCCAGCAGTTTAGTTGGAGTGACCTACGAGCAGTACTTC	CASSLVGVTYEQYF
TRBD2	TRBJ2-7	once	TRBV7-3	TGTGCCAGCAGCTTAGGGGGGACTAGCGGCTACGAGCAGTACTTC	CASSLGGTSGYEQYF
TRBD1	TRBJ1-2	-	TRBV4-1	TGCGCCAGCAGCCCACAACGGGACAGGGGGAACTATGGCTACACCTTC	CASSPQRDRGNYGYTF
-	TRBJ1-3	-	TRBV19	TGTGCCAGTAGTGTGAGCTCTGGAAACACCATATATTTT	CASSVSSGNTIYF
TRBD1	TRBJ1-2	-	TRBV7-9	TGTGCCAGCAGCACGAGACAGGGGGCGTACTATGGCTACACCTTC	CASSTRQGAYYGYTF
-	TRBJ2-1	-	TRBV6-5	TGTGCCAGCAGTTACTCGTACAACTCCTACAATGAGCAGTTCTTC	CASSYSYNSYNEQFF
-	TRBJ2-2	-	TRBV10-3	TGTGCCATCAGTGAGTCGCGGGACCCCACCGGGGAGCTGTTTTTT	CAISESRDPTGELFF
-	TRBJ2-2	-	TRBV19	TGTGCGGCGAGGGTGGGAGTCGGCACCGGGGAGCTGTTTTTT	CAARVGVGTGELFF
TRBD1	TRBJ1-1	-	TRBV5-1	TGCGCCAGCAGTCGTACAGGGGGGTGGAACACTGAAGCTTTCTTT	CASSRTGGWNTEAFF
-	TRBJ1-2	-	TRBV4-2	TGTGCCAGCAGCCAAGAGCTGGCCGCCTCTAACTATGGCTACACCTTC	CASSQELAASNYGYTF
-	TRBJ2-7	-	TRBV10-2	TGCGCCAGCAGTGATTCCAGGGGGGTGTCCTACGAGCAGTACTTC	CASSDSRGVSYEQYF
TRBD2	TRBJ2-1	-	TRBV19	TGTGCCAGTAGTTCCACACTAGCGGGAGGCTACAATGAGCAGTTCTTC	CASSSTLAGGYNEQFF
-	TRBJ1-5	-	TRBV7-6	TGTGCCAGCAGCCCCGGGACGGGTAGCAATCAGCCCCAGCATTTT	CASSPGTGSNQPQHF
-	TRBJ2-5	-	TRBV28	TGTGCCAGCAGTTTATCCCGTCGCGGGAAAGAGACCCAGTACTTC	CASSLSRRGKETQYF
TRBD2	TRBJ2-1	-	TRBV9	TGTGCCAGCAGCGTCGGTTCTCTAGCGGACCATTACAATGAGCAGTTCTTC	CASSVGSLADHYNEQFF
TRBD2	TRBJ2-5	-	TRBV10-1	TGCGCCAGCAGTGGTGGGACTAGCGGGGGAAAGACCCAGTACTTC	CASSGGTSGGKTQYF